This is a list of T cell receptor beta chains from one sample in a study of blood T cells in healthy people across ages. TCRdb called the 5' RACE reads again in MiXCR, with one record for every CDR3 protein. The sample carries 2 million or so distinct CDR3 sequences, roughly 52% recorded once. Sequenced input: blood. These receptors were taken from a woman aged 40 to 49 in good health. The CDR3 runs from the conserved cysteine through the conserved F or W. Each record gives: J gene, V gene, clone size, D gene, CDR3 protein, CDR3 DNA. A D gene is named only where the DNA matches it firmly. The size entry is marked missing in some rows and otherwise reads once, few, many or a size class.

TRBJ2-7 TRBV4-3 . TRBD1 CASSQEAGQGYEQYF TGCGCCAGCAGCCAAGAGGCGGGACAGGGCTACGAGCAGTACTTC
TRBJ2-1 TRBV5-1 . TRBD2 CASSPFPGLPYNEQFF TGCGCCAGCAGCCCCTTCCCGGGACTACCCTACAATGAGCAGTTCTTC
TRBJ1-1 TRBV20-1 . . CSARDEGRRTEAFF TGCAGTGCTAGAGATGAGGGGCGGCGCACTGAAGCTTTCTTT
TRBJ1-2 TRBV6-2/TRBV6-3 few . CASRARADGYTF TGTGCCAGCAGGGCCAGGGCAGATGGCTACACCTTC
TRBJ2-1 TRBV29-1 . . CSGWIHNEQFF TGCAGCGGCTGGATCCACAATGAGCAGTTCTTC
TRBJ2-5 TRBV5-1 . . CASRGGGGWRQETQYF TGCGCCAGCAGGGGAGGAGGGGGGTGGAGACAAGAGACCCAGTACTTC
TRBJ2-7 TRBV29-1 many TRBD1 CSVEGTGLVYEQYF TGCAGCGTTGAAGGGACAGGGCTGGTCTACGAGCAGTACTTC
TRBJ2-5 TRBV24-1 . TRBD1 CATSEGQGGKETQYF TGTGCCACCAGTGAAGGACAGGGGGGTAAAGAGACCCAGTACTTC
TRBJ1-2 TRBV7-2 few TRBD1 CASSLSGDRAYGYTF TGTGCCAGCAGCCTTAGTGGAGACAGGGCCTATGGCTACACCTTC
TRBJ1-2 TRBV12-3/TRBV12-4 few . CASSLAEAGRGGYTF TGTGCCAGCAGTTTAGCAGAGGCAGGGCGGGGGGGCTACACCTTC
TRBJ2-5 TRBV24-1 . . CATSDYGQRETQYF TGTGCCACCAGTGATTACGGTCAGAGGGAGACCCAGTACTTC
TRBJ2-7 TRBV5-4 . . CASSIPGGVDEQYF TGTGCCAGCAGCATCCCCGGGGGAGTGGACGAGCAGTACTTC
TRBJ2-7 TRBV7-8 . TRBD2 CASSPQSTPSGGYF TGTGCCAGCAGCCCGCAGTCCACCCCTAGCGGGGGGTACTTC
TRBJ2-7 TRBV28 . . CASSPPQGAQYF TGTGCCAGCAGTCCTCCTCAGGGAGCCCAGTACTTC
TRBJ2-5 TRBV10-2 . . CASRDHKGTEETQYF TGCGCCAGCAGGGACCATAAGGGGACTGAGGAGACCCAGTACTTC
TRBJ1-2 TRBV12-3/TRBV12-4 . TRBD1 CASRDRVSGYIF TGTGCCAGCAGGGACAGGGTTAGCGGCTACATCTTC
TRBJ1-2 TRBV6-2/TRBV6-3 few . CASSYSIGLSGYTF TGTGCCAGCAGTTACTCGATCGGACTTTCTGGCTACACCTTC
TRBJ2-7 TRBV27 . . CASMSQSYEQYF TGTGCCAGCATGTCACAGTCCTACGAGCAGTACTTC
TRBJ2-5 TRBV27 . TRBD1 CASSKHRDRGETQYF TGTGCCAGCAGCAAACACCGGGACAGGGGTGAGACCCAGTACTTC
TRBJ1-5 TRBV27 . . CAIGQYNQPQHF TGTGCCATCGGACAGTACAATCAGCCCCAGCATTTT
TRBJ1-4 TRBV7-2 . . CASSFGQGITNEKLFF TGTGCCAGCAGCTTCGGCCAGGGGATAACTAATGAAAAACTGTTTTTT
TRBJ1-1 TRBV20-1 few . CSARTGGTEAFF TGCAGTGCTAGGACAGGCGGCACTGAAGCTTTCTTT
TRBJ1-3 TRBV29-1 . . CSVGSGYGNTIYF TGCAGCGTTGGCTCCGGTTATGGAAACACCATATATTTT
TRBJ2-5 TRBV24-1 few . CATSWGETQYF TGTGCCACCTCCTGGGGGGAGACCCAGTACTTC
TRBJ1-5 TRBV12-3/TRBV12-4 few TRBD1 CASRRQGDQPQHF TGTGCCAGCAGGCGACAGGGAGATCAGCCCCAGCATTTT
TRBJ2-5 TRBV3-1 many . CASSQGRGTQYF TGTGCCAGCAGCCAAGGGCGGGGGACCCAGTACTTC
TRBJ2-7 TRBV7-9 . TRBD1 CASSSHGTDYYEQYF TGTGCCAGCAGCTCCCATGGGACAGACTACTACGAGCAGTACTTC
TRBJ1-2 TRBV5-4 . TRBD1 CASSGGDRASYGYTF TGTGCCAGCAGCGGCGGGGACAGGGCTAGCTATGGCTACACCTTC
TRBJ2-1 TRBV20-1 . TRBD2 CSARVAGLGFSEQFF TGCAGTGCTAGAGTGGCGGGACTAGGATTCAGCGAGCAGTTCTTC
TRBJ2-1 TRBV7-6 . TRBD2 CASSLGSRLAGFSNVQFF TGTGCCAGCAGCTTAGGGTCCCGACTAGCGGGGTTCTCGAATGTGCAGTTCTTC
TRBJ2-7 TRBV11-2 . TRBD1 CASSSNTGTGSYEQYF TGTGCCAGCAGCTCGAATACTGGGACAGGCTCCTACGAGCAGTACTTC
TRBJ2-7 TRBV20-1 . . CSVERNNEQYF TGCAGTGTTGAGAGAAACAATGAGCAGTACTTC
TRBJ2-5 TRBV7-9 few TRBD2 CASTAGGVKTQYF TGTGCCAGCACCGCCGGGGGGGTGAAGACCCAGTACTTC
TRBJ1-2 TRBV3-1 . . CASSQARQDGYTF TGTGCCAGCAGCCAAGCGCGGCAGGATGGCTACACCTTC
TRBJ2-3 TRBV20-1 . . CSASLGPDTQYF TGCAGTGCTAGTTTAGGCCCAGATACGCAGTATTTT
TRBJ1-2 TRBV29-1 few . CSVIGADGYTF TGCAGCGTGATCGGGGCGGATGGCTACACCTTC
TRBJ2-7 TRBV3-1 few . CASSREASFFYEQYF TGTGCCAGCAGCCGGGAGGCTTCCTTCTTCTACGAGCAGTACTTC
TRBJ1-4 TRBV5-1 few . CASSWTTTNEKLFF TGTGCCAGCAGCTGGACTACTACTAATGAAAAACTGTTTTTT
TRBJ2-4 TRBV6-2/TRBV6-3 . TRBD2 CASTPSGALNIQYF TGTGCCAGCACCCCTAGCGGGGCCCTAAACATTCAGTACTTC
TRBJ2-1 TRBV7-2 few TRBD1 CASSRRDRGSYNEQFF TGTGCCAGCAGCCGTAGGGACAGGGGGTCCTACAATGAGCAGTTCTTC
TRBJ2-7 TRBV18 few . CASSEGLGEQYF TGTGCCAGCTCAGAGGGTCTGGGGGAGCAGTACTTC
TRBJ2-7 TRBV20-1 . TRBD2 CSAYIAGESYEQYF TGCAGTGCTTACATAGCGGGGGAATCCTACGAGCAGTACTTC
TRBJ1-2 TRBV7-2 . . CASSPVHSPGYGYTF TGTGCCAGCAGCCCCGTCCACTCTCCCGGTTATGGCTACACCTTC
TRBJ2-3 TRBV20-1 once . CSAQTGTYTDTQYF TGCAGTGCCCAGACCGGGACCTACACAGATACGCAGTATTTT
TRBJ2-3 TRBV28 . . CAYQRLTDTQYF TGTGCCTACCAGCGGCTCACAGATACGCAGTATTTT
TRBJ1-4 TRBV9 . . CASSVGGVTNEKLFF TGTGCCAGCAGCGTAGGGGGTGTAACTAATGAAAAACTGTTTTTT
TRBJ1-2 TRBV20-1 . . CNAQREGYTF TGCAATGCTCAGAGGGAGGGCTACACCTTC
TRBJ2-1 TRBV9 . . CASSVDRTWGRSNEQFF TGTGCCAGCAGCGTAGATAGAACCTGGGGGCGATCCAATGAGCAGTTCTTC
TRBJ2-1 TRBV12-3/TRBV12-4 . TRBD1 CASSLEPGGPSNEQFF TGTGCCAGCAGTTTAGAACCAGGGGGCCCCTCTAATGAGCAGTTCTTC
TRBJ2-3 TRBV4-2 . TRBD2 CASSPWGSGNTDTQYF TGTGCCAGCAGCCCTTGGGGTAGCGGGAACACAGATACGCAGTATTTT
TRBJ2-3 TRBV6-1 . . CASTLSGFPSTDTQYF TGTGCCAGCACTCTTAGCGGATTCCCTAGCACAGATACGCAGTATTTT
TRBJ1-1 TRBV6-2/TRBV6-3 few . CASRRESTEAFF TGTGCCAGCAGGAGGGAGTCCACTGAAGCTTTCTTT
TRBJ2-5 TRBV24-1 few . CATSDLLLETQYF TGTGCCACCAGTGATTTGCTTCTAGAGACCCAGTACTTC
TRBJ2-5 TRBV24-1 . . CATSDPRQKETQYF TGTGCCACCAGTGACCCCAGACAGAAAGAGACCCAGTACTTC